These T cell receptor beta chains were read from a single sample in a study of human thymus T cells. Using immunoSEQ multiplex PCR, the repertoire was profiled, and TCRdb retains in-frame clones only, with some absent. The repertoire has about 60,000 clones, nearly 95% of them found once; the top ten carry approximately 6%. Sequencing was performed on blood. These receptor sequences come from a boy younger than two with a congenital heart defect but otherwise immunologically healthy. Each CDR3 is given with its conserved first and last residue. Each record gives: CDR3 length, J gene, V gene, D gene, CDR3 protein. The D gene is left open where the match is weak.

len: 16
j_gene: TRBJ2-7
v_gene: TRBV27
d_gene: .
CDR3aa: CASSLQRGRGTYEQYF

len: 16
j_gene: TRBJ2-3
v_gene: TRBV7-9
d_gene: TRBD2
CDR3aa: CASRQSGDYQKDTQYF

len: 11
j_gene: TRBJ1-2
v_gene: TRBV30
d_gene: TRBD1
CDR3aa: CAWSDRGGYTF

len: 16
j_gene: TRBJ2-7
v_gene: TRBV11-2
d_gene: TRBD2
CDR3aa: CASSTYPVPQGGGQYF

len: 15
j_gene: TRBJ2-3
v_gene: TRBV5-4
d_gene: TRBD2
CDR3aa: CASSLVAGGLDTQYF

len: 18
j_gene: TRBJ2-5
v_gene: TRBV28
d_gene: TRBD2
CDR3aa: CASSSRRDYFARQETQYF

len: 17
j_gene: TRBJ2-5
v_gene: TRBV21-1
d_gene: .
CDR3aa: CASSKCRTGGTQETQYF

len: 13
j_gene: TRBJ1-1
v_gene: TRBV2
d_gene: .
CDR3aa: CASSLTGNTEAFF

len: 12
j_gene: TRBJ2-1
v_gene: TRBV6-6
d_gene: .
CDR3aa: CASSFGWNEQFF

len: 18
j_gene: TRBJ1-4
v_gene: TRBV28
d_gene: .
CDR3aa: CASRRPARGYTPNEKLFF

len: 15
j_gene: TRBJ2-7
v_gene: TRBV2
d_gene: TRBD1
CDR3aa: CASILGSGGSYEQYF

len: 16
j_gene: TRBJ2-5
v_gene: TRBV19
d_gene: TRBD1
CDR3aa: CASSRSYRGFQETQYF

len: 13
j_gene: TRBJ2-7
v_gene: TRBV6-6
d_gene: .
CDR3aa: CASSRDHPYEQYF

len: 17
j_gene: TRBJ1-1
v_gene: TRBV27
d_gene: .
CDR3aa: CASSSRGPRYGQTEAFF

len: 15
j_gene: TRBJ2-1
v_gene: TRBV6-5
d_gene: .
CDR3aa: CASSYSTGAGNEQFF

len: 16
j_gene: TRBJ2-1
v_gene: TRBV7-2
d_gene: TRBD1
CDR3aa: CASSLAGTGGYNEQFF

len: 11
j_gene: TRBJ1-4
v_gene: TRBV19
d_gene: .
CDR3aa: CASRKRTDFPF

len: 16
j_gene: TRBJ2-3
v_gene: TRBV7-2
d_gene: TRBD2
CDR3aa: CASSLGGLAGTDTQYF

len: 15
j_gene: TRBJ2-7
v_gene: TRBV11-2
d_gene: .
CDR3aa: CASRAPGASLYEQYF

len: 12
j_gene: TRBJ1-2
v_gene: TRBV10-3
d_gene: .
CDR3aa: CASRPTDGGYTF

len: 16
j_gene: TRBJ2-3
v_gene: TRBV13
d_gene: TRBD2
CDR3aa: CASSLASGSVTDTQYF

len: 16
j_gene: TRBJ1-5
v_gene: TRBV30
d_gene: .
CDR3aa: CTDQGRGDSGNQPQHF

len: 13
j_gene: TRBJ2-5
v_gene: TRBV5-1
d_gene: .
CDR3aa: CASSWAREETQYF

len: 13
j_gene: TRBJ2-3
v_gene: TRBV6-8
d_gene: .
CDR3aa: CASFVLRTDTQYF

len: 13
j_gene: TRBJ2-5
v_gene: TRBV4-2
d_gene: .
CDR3aa: CASSRGDQETQYF

len: 15
j_gene: TRBJ2-3
v_gene: TRBV5-1
d_gene: .
CDR3aa: CASTPVVGVTDTQYF

len: 13
j_gene: TRBJ1-5
v_gene: TRBV28
d_gene: .
CDR3aa: CASSRGLYQPQHF

len: 14
j_gene: TRBJ2-7
v_gene: TRBV5-1
d_gene: .
CDR3aa: CASSGALGSYEQYF

len: 11
j_gene: TRBJ2-3
v_gene: TRBV20-1
d_gene: TRBD2
CDR3aa: CSAAGEDTQYF

len: 15
j_gene: TRBJ1-6
v_gene: TRBV11-3
d_gene: TRBD1
CDR3aa: CASSGQGSYNSPLHF

len: 15
j_gene: TRBJ2-7
v_gene: TRBV10-3
d_gene: .
CDR3aa: CAISESVYNPYEQYF

len: 15
j_gene: TRBJ1-2
v_gene: TRBV5-1
d_gene: TRBD1
CDR3aa: CASRPNAGGGYGYTF

len: 14
j_gene: TRBJ2-5
v_gene: TRBV10-3
d_gene: TRBD1
CDR3aa: CAIATGQGVETQYF

len: 13
j_gene: TRBJ1-3
v_gene: TRBV11-3
d_gene: .
CDR3aa: CASSPDSGNTIYF

len: 13
j_gene: TRBJ2-7
v_gene: TRBV7-3
d_gene: TRBD1
CDR3aa: CASSFGQEYEQYF

len: 13
j_gene: TRBJ1-2
v_gene: TRBV5-1
d_gene: .
CDR3aa: CASSRKENYGYTF

len: 18
j_gene: TRBJ2-5
v_gene: TRBV2
d_gene: .
CDR3aa: CASSEAQTDVSTQETQYF

len: 14
j_gene: TRBJ2-3
v_gene: TRBV19
d_gene: .
CDR3aa: CASSNSQATDTQYF

len: 14
j_gene: TRBJ2-7
v_gene: TRBV27
d_gene: TRBD1
CDR3aa: CASSLGTGPYEQYF

len: 14
j_gene: TRBJ2-7
v_gene: TRBV5-4
d_gene: TRBD2
CDR3aa: CASSPTSGSHEQYF

len: 12
j_gene: TRBJ1-5
v_gene: TRBV19
d_gene: .
CDR3aa: CASSGTNQPQHF

len: 16
j_gene: TRBJ2-1
v_gene: TRBV13
d_gene: TRBD1
CDR3aa: CASSPTDRGRNNEQFF

len: 14
j_gene: TRBJ2-3
v_gene: TRBV19
d_gene: .
CDR3aa: CASKVASSTDTQYF

len: 16
j_gene: TRBJ2-7
v_gene: TRBV15
d_gene: TRBD1
CDR3aa: CATSRDFGTGGHEQYF

len: 16
j_gene: TRBJ2-4
v_gene: TRBV7-9
d_gene: TRBD2
CDR3aa: CASSYTSGRTKNIQYF

len: 12
j_gene: TRBJ2-5
v_gene: TRBV10-3
d_gene: .
CDR3aa: CAISESRETQYF

len: 15
j_gene: TRBJ2-7
v_gene: TRBV28
d_gene: TRBD1
CDR3aa: CASSLASGTVYEQYF